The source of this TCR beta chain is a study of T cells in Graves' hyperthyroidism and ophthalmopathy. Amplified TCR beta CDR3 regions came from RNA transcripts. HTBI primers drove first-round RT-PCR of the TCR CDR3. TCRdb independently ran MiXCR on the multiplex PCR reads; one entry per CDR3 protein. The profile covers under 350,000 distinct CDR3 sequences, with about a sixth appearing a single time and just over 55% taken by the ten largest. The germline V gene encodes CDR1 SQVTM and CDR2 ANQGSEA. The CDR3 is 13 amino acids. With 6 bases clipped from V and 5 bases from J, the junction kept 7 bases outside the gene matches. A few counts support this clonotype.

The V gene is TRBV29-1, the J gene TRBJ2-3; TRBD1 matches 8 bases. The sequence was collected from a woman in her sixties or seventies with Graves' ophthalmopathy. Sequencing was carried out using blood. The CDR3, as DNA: TGCAGCGTGGACAGGGCCCCGGGAGATACGCAGTATTTT. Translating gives CSVDRAPGDTQYF.